A selection of T cell receptor beta chains follows, all from one sample in a study of cytomegalovirus exposure and HLA in healthy donors. Method: immunoSEQ multiplex PCR; TCRdb's copy keeps in-frame clones and lacks some. The sample has hundreds of thousands of clones; over 70% are singletons. The material sequenced was PBMCs. Receptors originate from a boy aged 2-9 years in good health and CMV-seronegative. Both conserved end residues are part of each CDR3. D genes are given only for firm matches. Clone size is stated in some rows and not others, as once, few, many or a class when expanded.

v_call: TRBV5-1
j_call: TRBJ2-7
d_call: TRBD2
clone_size: -
cdr3_nt: TGCGCCAGCACGGCCGGGACTAACTCCTACGAGCAGTACTTC
cdr3_aa: CASTAGTNSYEQYF

v_call: TRBV2
j_call: TRBJ1-5
d_call: -
clone_size: -
cdr3_nt: TGTGCCAGCAGTAACCCCCGGGACACCAATCAGCCCCAGCATTTT
cdr3_aa: CASSNPRDTNQPQHF

v_call: TRBV9
j_call: TRBJ2-1
d_call: -
clone_size: once
cdr3_nt: TGTGCCAGCAGCGTAGCCCGGGGAGGTTGGGATGAGCAGTTCTTC
cdr3_aa: CASSVARGGWDEQFF

v_call: TRBV6-1
j_call: TRBJ1-5
d_call: -
clone_size: few
cdr3_nt: TGTGCCAGCAGTGAATTTGGGGGGTCGGAGCCCCAGCATTTT
cdr3_aa: CASSEFGGSEPQHF

v_call: TRBV5-1
j_call: TRBJ1-1
d_call: -
clone_size: -
cdr3_nt: TGCGCCAGCAGCTTGGGCCGGTACACTGAAGCTTTCTTT
cdr3_aa: CASSLGRYTEAFF

v_call: TRBV11-3
j_call: TRBJ2-7
d_call: TRBD1
clone_size: -
cdr3_nt: TGTGCCAGCAGCCTCAGGACAGGGAGCTACGAGCAGTACTTC
cdr3_aa: CASSLRTGSYEQYF

v_call: TRBV7-9
j_call: TRBJ2-2
d_call: -
clone_size: -
cdr3_nt: TGTGCCAGCAGCTCCGCCGAGGGGGAGCTGTTTTTT
cdr3_aa: CASSSAEGELFF

v_call: TRBV5-1
j_call: TRBJ2-7
d_call: TRBD2
clone_size: -
cdr3_nt: TGCGCCAGCAGCTTGGCGGCTAGCGGAGACGAGCAGTACTTC
cdr3_aa: CASSLAASGDEQYF

v_call: TRBV11-3
j_call: TRBJ2-6
d_call: TRBD2
clone_size: few
cdr3_nt: TGTGCCAGCAGCTTACCGGGACTAGCGGGGGGTTATGGGGCCAACGTCCTGACTTTC
cdr3_aa: CASSLPGLAGGYGANVLTF

v_call: TRBV5-1
j_call: TRBJ2-1
d_call: TRBD2
clone_size: -
cdr3_nt: TGCGCCAGCAGACTAGCGGACACCTCCTACAATGAGCAGTTCTTC
cdr3_aa: CASRLADTSYNEQFF

v_call: TRBV2
j_call: TRBJ1-3
d_call: -
clone_size: -
cdr3_nt: TGTGCCAGCAGTGAAGTAGTAGGGGTCTCTGGAAACACCATATATTTT
cdr3_aa: CASSEVVGVSGNTIYF

v_call: TRBV2
j_call: TRBJ1-4
d_call: -
clone_size: few
cdr3_nt: TGTGCCAGGAGAGAGATAAATGAAAAACTGTTTTTT
cdr3_aa: CARREINEKLFF

v_call: TRBV10-3
j_call: TRBJ2-3
d_call: -
clone_size: -
cdr3_nt: TGTGCCATCAGTGAGTCACGGACAGATACGCAGTATTTT
cdr3_aa: CAISESRTDTQYF

v_call: TRBV5-6
j_call: TRBJ2-5
d_call: -
clone_size: -
cdr3_nt: TGTGCCAGCAGCTTGGATACAGTAGAGACCCAGTACTTC
cdr3_aa: CASSLDTVETQYF

v_call: TRBV6-1
j_call: TRBJ1-2
d_call: -
clone_size: -
cdr3_nt: TGTGCCACCTTGGTGGGGGGAGGCTACACCTTC
cdr3_aa: CATLVGGGYTF

v_call: TRBV10-3
j_call: TRBJ2-5
d_call: TRBD2
clone_size: -
cdr3_nt: TGTGCCATCAGTGACCTAGCGGGGGAGACCCAGTACTTC
cdr3_aa: CAISDLAGETQYF

v_call: TRBV2
j_call: TRBJ2-2
d_call: -
clone_size: -
cdr3_nt: TGTGCCAGCAGACAGGGTGCGGGGGAGCTGTTTTTT
cdr3_aa: CASRQGAGELFF

v_call: TRBV5-6
j_call: TRBJ2-7
d_call: -
clone_size: -
cdr3_nt: TGTGCCAGCAGCTTGGCAGACTACGAGCAGTACTTC
cdr3_aa: CASSLADYEQYF

v_call: TRBV7-2
j_call: TRBJ2-3
d_call: TRBD2
clone_size: -
cdr3_nt: TGTGCCAGCAGCTTCCAGCGGGGAGAAGGGACAGATACGCAGTATTTT
cdr3_aa: CASSFQRGEGTDTQYF

v_call: TRBV6-5
j_call: TRBJ2-5
d_call: -
clone_size: -
cdr3_nt: TGTGCCAGCAGTTTATCCGACAGAAACATTCAAGAGACCCAGTACTTC
cdr3_aa: CASSLSDRNIQETQYF

v_call: TRBV14
j_call: TRBJ2-2
d_call: TRBD2
clone_size: -
cdr3_nt: TGTGCCAGCAGCCTGGCGGGTGGGACTAGCGCCGGGGAGCTGTTTTTT
cdr3_aa: CASSLAGGTSAGELFF

v_call: TRBV4-2
j_call: TRBJ2-1
d_call: TRBD2
clone_size: -
cdr3_nt: TGTGCCAGCAGCCAAGGTACTAGCGACTCCTACAATGAGCAGTTCTTC
cdr3_aa: CASSQGTSDSYNEQFF

v_call: TRBV7-9
j_call: TRBJ2-7
d_call: -
clone_size: -
cdr3_nt: TGTGCCAGCAGCTTCGGGAGACAGGGCTCCTACGAGCAGTACTTC
cdr3_aa: CASSFGRQGSYEQYF

v_call: TRBV6-1
j_call: TRBJ1-3
d_call: -
clone_size: -
cdr3_nt: TGTGCCATCCGTCGTTCCCTCTCTGGAAACACCATATATTTT
cdr3_aa: CAIRRSLSGNTIYF

v_call: TRBV9
j_call: TRBJ2-1
d_call: -
clone_size: once
cdr3_nt: TGTGCCAGCAGCGTAGTAGGGGCTTACAATGAGCAGTTCTTC
cdr3_aa: CASSVVGAYNEQFF

v_call: TRBV2
j_call: TRBJ2-5
d_call: -
clone_size: -
cdr3_nt: TGTGCCAGCAAGGGACAAGGAGAGACCCAGTACTTC
cdr3_aa: CASKGQGETQYF

v_call: TRBV15
j_call: TRBJ2-2
d_call: -
clone_size: -
cdr3_nt: TGTGCCACCAGCAGAGTGGGGAGTATCGGGGAGCTGTTTTTT
cdr3_aa: CATSRVGSIGELFF

v_call: TRBV5-1
j_call: TRBJ2-5
d_call: TRBD2
clone_size: -
cdr3_nt: TGCGCCAGCAGCTTGGAGGCCGGGGGGGAGACCCAGTACTTC
cdr3_aa: CASSLEAGGETQYF

v_call: TRBV5-4
j_call: TRBJ2-7
d_call: -
clone_size: -
cdr3_nt: TGTGCCAGCAGCCCGGCCGGGGGATACGAGCAGTACTTC
cdr3_aa: CASSPAGGYEQYF

v_call: TRBV5-4
j_call: TRBJ1-2
d_call: -
clone_size: -
cdr3_nt: TGTGCCAGCAGCTTAGGGGACTTACCCTACACCTTC
cdr3_aa: CASSLGDLPYTF

v_call: TRBV19
j_call: TRBJ2-1
d_call: -
clone_size: -
cdr3_nt: TGTGCCAGTAGTATACAGGGGTGGAACAATGAGCAGTTCTTC
cdr3_aa: CASSIQGWNNEQFF

v_call: TRBV7-9
j_call: TRBJ2-3
d_call: -
clone_size: -
cdr3_nt: TGTGCCAGCAGATTCATCAGGGCAGATACGCAGTATTTT
cdr3_aa: CASRFIRADTQYF

v_call: TRBV7-6
j_call: TRBJ1-4
d_call: -
clone_size: -
cdr3_nt: TGTGCCAGCAGCAGCCATAAGCCTCCTGCAACTAATGAAAAACTGTTTTTT
cdr3_aa: CASSSHKPPATNEKLFF

v_call: TRBV27
j_call: TRBJ1-2
d_call: TRBD1
clone_size: once
cdr3_nt: TGTGCCAGCAGGATTCGGGACAGGGAGGGCTATGGCTACACCTTC
cdr3_aa: CASRIRDREGYGYTF

v_call: TRBV4-1
j_call: TRBJ2-5
d_call: -
clone_size: -
cdr3_nt: TGCGCCAGCAGCCAACCTAAGACTAGTCTCGGGGACCAGTACTTC
cdr3_aa: CASSQPKTSLGDQYF

v_call: TRBV14
j_call: TRBJ1-6
d_call: -
clone_size: -
cdr3_nt: TGTGCCAGCAGCCATCGGGGTGCATCCTATAATTCACCCCTCCACTTT
cdr3_aa: CASSHRGASYNSPLHF

v_call: TRBV7-9
j_call: TRBJ2-7
d_call: TRBD1
clone_size: -
cdr3_nt: TGTGCCAGCAGCCAAGGGACAGTGGGCGAGCAGTACTTC
cdr3_aa: CASSQGTVGEQYF

v_call: TRBV10-3
j_call: TRBJ2-7
d_call: TRBD1
clone_size: once
cdr3_nt: TGTGCCATCAGTGCCGGGACAGAGTACGAGCAGTACTTC
cdr3_aa: CAISAGTEYEQYF

v_call: TRBV19
j_call: TRBJ2-7
d_call: TRBD1
clone_size: -
cdr3_nt: TGTGCCAGTAGTCCCGGGACAGGCGCCTACGAGCAGTACTTC
cdr3_aa: CASSPGTGAYEQYF

v_call: TRBV10-3
j_call: TRBJ2-2
d_call: TRBD1
clone_size: -
cdr3_nt: TGTGCCACCAAAATTGACAGGGGAAGAAGCACCGGGGAGCTGTTTTTT
cdr3_aa: CATKIDRGRSTGELFF

v_call: TRBV6-5
j_call: TRBJ2-2
d_call: TRBD1
clone_size: -
cdr3_nt: TGTGCCAGCAGTTACTCAGGGACAGGGTACACCGGGGAGCTGTTTTTT
cdr3_aa: CASSYSGTGYTGELFF

v_call: TRBV7-9
j_call: TRBJ2-7
d_call: -
clone_size: -
cdr3_nt: TGTTCCAGCAGCTCTCTGGCCGAGCAGTACTTC
cdr3_aa: CSSSSLAEQYF

v_call: TRBV11-2
j_call: TRBJ2-1
d_call: -
clone_size: once
cdr3_nt: TGTGCCAGCAGGCGGACTGAAAGCTCCTACAATGAGCAGTTCTTC
cdr3_aa: CASRRTESSYNEQFF

v_call: TRBV13
j_call: TRBJ2-6
d_call: TRBD2
clone_size: -
cdr3_nt: TGTGCCAGCTTTCGTCGTCGGGGGGAAACTGGGGCCAACGTCCTGACTTTC
cdr3_aa: CASFRRRGETGANVLTF